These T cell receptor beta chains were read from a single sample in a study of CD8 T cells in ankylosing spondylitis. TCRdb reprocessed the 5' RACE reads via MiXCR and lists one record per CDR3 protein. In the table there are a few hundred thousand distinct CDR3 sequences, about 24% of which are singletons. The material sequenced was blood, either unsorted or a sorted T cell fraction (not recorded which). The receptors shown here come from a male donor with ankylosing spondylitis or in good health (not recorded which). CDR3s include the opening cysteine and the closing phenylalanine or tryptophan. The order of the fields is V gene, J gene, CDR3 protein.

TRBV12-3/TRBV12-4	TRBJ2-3	CASEAGTDTQYF
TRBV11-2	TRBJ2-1	CASSQVSRGEQFF
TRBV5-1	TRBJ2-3	CASSAPGPGGTDTQYF
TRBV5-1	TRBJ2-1	CASSPDRGKFDEQFF
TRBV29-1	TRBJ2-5	CSVVTSVLGETQYF
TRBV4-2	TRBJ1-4	CASSQDARGTGKLFF
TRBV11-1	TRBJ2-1	CASSPEGSSYNEQFF
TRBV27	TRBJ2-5	CASSPTQGLARKTQYF
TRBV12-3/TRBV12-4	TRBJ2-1	CASSLGTGSINEQFF
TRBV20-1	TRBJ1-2	CSARPFYSEHLRYGYTF
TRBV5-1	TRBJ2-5	CASSLVGAETQYF
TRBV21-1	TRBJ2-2	CASSKGSTGELFF
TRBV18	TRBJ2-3	CASSPMFGGRDTQYF
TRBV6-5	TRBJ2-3	CASSYDRVQTDTQYF
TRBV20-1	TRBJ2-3	CSARGRGTDTQYF
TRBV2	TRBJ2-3	CASGQALVGTQYF
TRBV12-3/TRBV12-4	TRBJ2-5	CASSLGIREYF
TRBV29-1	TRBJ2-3	CSALTGFVSDTQYF
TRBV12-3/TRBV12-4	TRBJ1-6	CASRTGLDNSPLHF
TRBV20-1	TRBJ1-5	CSARDSNSNQPQHF
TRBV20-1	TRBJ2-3	CSAKGGNTDTQYF
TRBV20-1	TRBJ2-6	CSATVPTVYSGANVLTF
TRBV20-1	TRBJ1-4	CSAQDGWNEKLFF
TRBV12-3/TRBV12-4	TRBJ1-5	CASSLKGINQPQHF
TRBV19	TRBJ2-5	CASSMIDRQETQYF
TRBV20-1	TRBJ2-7	CSATTGPYEQYF
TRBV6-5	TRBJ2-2	CASSSGVATGELFF
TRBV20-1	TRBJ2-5	CSAIEGTSSETQYF
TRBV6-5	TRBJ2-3	CASSWRGSGTDTQYF
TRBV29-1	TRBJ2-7	CSASLGGRRDEQYF
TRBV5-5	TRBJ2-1	CASSLGATQVLYNEQFF
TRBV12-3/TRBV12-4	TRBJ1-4	CASSFGQFNEKLFF
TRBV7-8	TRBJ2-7	CASSLRDFPLEQYF
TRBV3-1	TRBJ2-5	CASSLGSGQQETQYF
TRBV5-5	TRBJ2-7	CASSLAPGGQHEQYF
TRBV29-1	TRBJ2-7	CSVGFTGPRSYEQYF
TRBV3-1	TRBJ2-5	CASSRRDGVTQYF
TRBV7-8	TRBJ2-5	CASSLGGVLETQYF
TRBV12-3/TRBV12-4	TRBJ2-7	CASNRGLGLEQYF
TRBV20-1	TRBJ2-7	CSADEQYF
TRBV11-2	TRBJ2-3	CASSTDRGTDTQYF
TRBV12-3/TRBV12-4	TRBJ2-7	CASRLAGSSYEQYF
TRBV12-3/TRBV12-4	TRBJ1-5	CASSIGRLNQPQHF
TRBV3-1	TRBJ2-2	CASSQAGGGPTGELFF
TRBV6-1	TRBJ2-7	CASRGPSRVHEQYF
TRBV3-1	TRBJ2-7	CASSRLAGSYEQYF
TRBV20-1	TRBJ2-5	CSARSPTDRGETQYF
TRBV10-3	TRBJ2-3	CAISESPAAASTDTQYF
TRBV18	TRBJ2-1	CASSRGAGVSYNEQFF
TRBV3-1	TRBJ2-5	CASSQGHQETQYF
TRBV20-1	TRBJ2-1	CSAIRLAGGTRSEQFF
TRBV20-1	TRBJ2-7	CSISGAGTRYEQYF
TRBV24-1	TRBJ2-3	CATSDPKTSTDTQYF
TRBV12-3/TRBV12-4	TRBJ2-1	CASSFGSWSYNEQFF
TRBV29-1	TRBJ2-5	CSVESPRGRGETQYF
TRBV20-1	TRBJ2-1	CSAGTGAKGNEQFF